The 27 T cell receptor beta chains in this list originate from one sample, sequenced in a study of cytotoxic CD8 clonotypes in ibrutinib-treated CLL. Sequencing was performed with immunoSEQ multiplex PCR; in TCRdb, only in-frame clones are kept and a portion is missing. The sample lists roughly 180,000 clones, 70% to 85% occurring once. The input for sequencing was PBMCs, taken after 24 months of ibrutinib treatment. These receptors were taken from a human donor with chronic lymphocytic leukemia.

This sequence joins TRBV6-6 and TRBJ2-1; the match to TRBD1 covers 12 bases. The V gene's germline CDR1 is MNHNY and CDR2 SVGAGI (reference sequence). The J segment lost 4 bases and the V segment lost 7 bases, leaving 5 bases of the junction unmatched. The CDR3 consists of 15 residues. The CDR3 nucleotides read TGTGCCAGCACCCCGGGACAGGGGGCTTACAATGAGCAGTTCTTC. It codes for CASTPGQGAYNEQFF.

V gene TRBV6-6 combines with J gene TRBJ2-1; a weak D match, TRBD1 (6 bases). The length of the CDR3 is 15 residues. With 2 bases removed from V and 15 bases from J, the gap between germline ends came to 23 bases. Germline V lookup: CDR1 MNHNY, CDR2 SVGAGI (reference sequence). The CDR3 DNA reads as TGTGCCAGCAGTTACCAGGCCCCCGAGGGGGATCGGGGGTTCTTC. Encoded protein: CASSYQAPEGDRGFF.

The CDR3 nucleotides read TGTGCCAGCAGACTAAGGCAGGGGTTAACCTACGAGCAGTACTTC. Translation gives CASRLRQGLTYEQYF. The rearrangement uses TRBV27 and TRBJ2-7, with D tentatively TRBD1 (6 bases). Germline CDR1 MNHEY, CDR2 SMNVEV (reference sequence). The CDR3 is 15 amino acids. Trimming removed 6 bases from V and 2 bases from J, with 17 bases in between.

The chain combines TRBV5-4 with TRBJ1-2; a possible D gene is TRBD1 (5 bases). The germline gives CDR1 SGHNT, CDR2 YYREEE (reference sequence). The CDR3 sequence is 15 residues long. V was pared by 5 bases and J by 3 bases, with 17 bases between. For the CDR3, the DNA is TGTGCCAGCAGGGAATGGGGGGGGATCTACTATGGCTACACCTTC. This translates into CASREWGGIYYGYTF.

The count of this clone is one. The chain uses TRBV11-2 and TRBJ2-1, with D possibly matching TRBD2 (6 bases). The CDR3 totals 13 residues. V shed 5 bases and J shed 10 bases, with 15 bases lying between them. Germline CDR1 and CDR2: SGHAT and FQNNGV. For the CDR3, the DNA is TGTGCCAGCAGCCCGGGGACTGCCGGGGAGCAGTTCTTC. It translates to CASSPGTAGEQFF.

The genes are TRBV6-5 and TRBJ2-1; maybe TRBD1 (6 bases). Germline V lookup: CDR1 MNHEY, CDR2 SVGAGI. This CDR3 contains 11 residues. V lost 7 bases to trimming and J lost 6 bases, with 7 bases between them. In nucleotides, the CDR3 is TGTGCCAGCAACAGGGTCAATGAGCAGTTCTTC. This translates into CASNRVNEQFF.

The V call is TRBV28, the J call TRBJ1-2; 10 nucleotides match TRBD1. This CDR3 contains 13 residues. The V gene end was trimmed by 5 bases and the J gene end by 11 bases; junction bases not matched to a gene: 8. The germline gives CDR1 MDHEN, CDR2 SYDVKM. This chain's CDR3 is CASSGRQGAPYTF. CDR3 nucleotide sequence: TGTGCCAGCAGTGGCCGACAGGGGGCCCCTTACACCTTC.

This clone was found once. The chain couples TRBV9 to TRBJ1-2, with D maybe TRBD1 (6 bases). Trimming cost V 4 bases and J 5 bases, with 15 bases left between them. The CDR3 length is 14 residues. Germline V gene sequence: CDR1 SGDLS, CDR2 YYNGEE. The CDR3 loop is CASSPTTGAYGYTF. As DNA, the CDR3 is TGTGCCAGCAGCCCGACGACAGGCGCTTATGGCTACACCTTC.

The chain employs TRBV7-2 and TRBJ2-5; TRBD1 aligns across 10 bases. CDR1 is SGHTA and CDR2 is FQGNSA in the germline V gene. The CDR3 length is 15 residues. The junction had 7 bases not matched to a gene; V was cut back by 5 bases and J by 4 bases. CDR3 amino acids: CASSHLRTGGETQYF. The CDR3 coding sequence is TGTGCCAGCAGCCATTTACGGACAGGGGGAGAGACCCAGTACTTC.

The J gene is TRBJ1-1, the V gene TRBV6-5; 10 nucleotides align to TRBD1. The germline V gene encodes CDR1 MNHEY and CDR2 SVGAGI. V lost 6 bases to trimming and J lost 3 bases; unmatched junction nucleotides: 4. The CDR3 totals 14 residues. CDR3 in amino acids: CASSHGTGDTEAFF. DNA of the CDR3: TGTGCCAGCAGCCACGGGACAGGGGACACTGAAGCTTTCTTT.

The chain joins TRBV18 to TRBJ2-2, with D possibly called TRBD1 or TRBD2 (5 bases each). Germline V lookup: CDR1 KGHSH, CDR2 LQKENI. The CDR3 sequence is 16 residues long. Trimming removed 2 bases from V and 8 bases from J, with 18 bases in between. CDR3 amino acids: CASSPGTGAYSGELFF. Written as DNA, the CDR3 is TGTGCCAGCTCACCAGGGACGGGTGCTTACTCTGGGGAGCTGTTTTTT.

The CDR3 DNA reads as TGTGCCAGCAGTTTCTACACCTTCATGTGGGGCGCTGAAGCTTTCTTT. Protein: CASSFYTFMWGAEAFF. The chain combines TRBV28 with TRBJ1-1; a weak D match, TRBD1 (5 bases). CDR3 length: 16 amino acids. Germline lookup yields CDR1 MDHEN and CDR2 SYDVKM. V was trimmed by 3 bases and J by 6 bases, leaving 20 bases between them.

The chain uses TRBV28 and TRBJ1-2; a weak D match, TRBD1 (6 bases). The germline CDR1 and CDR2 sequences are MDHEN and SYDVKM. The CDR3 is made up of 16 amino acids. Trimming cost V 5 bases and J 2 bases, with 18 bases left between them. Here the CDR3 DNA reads TGTGCCAGCAGTACTGGGGGCACACAGGGAAACTATGGCTACACCTTC. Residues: CASSTGGTQGNYGYTF.

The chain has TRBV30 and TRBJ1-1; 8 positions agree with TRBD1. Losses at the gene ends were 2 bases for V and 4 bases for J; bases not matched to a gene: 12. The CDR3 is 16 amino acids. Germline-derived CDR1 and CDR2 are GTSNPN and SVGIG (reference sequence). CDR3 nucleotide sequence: TGTGCCTGGAGTAAAAGGGGGACAGGAGGCACCACTGAAGCTTTCTTT. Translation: CAWSKRGTGGTTEAFF.

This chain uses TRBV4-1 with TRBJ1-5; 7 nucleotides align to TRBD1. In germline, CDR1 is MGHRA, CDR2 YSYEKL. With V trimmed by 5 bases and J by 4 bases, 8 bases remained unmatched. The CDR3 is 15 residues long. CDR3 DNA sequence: TGCGCCAGCAGCGCTACAGGGGTGAGTAATCAGCCCCAGCATTTT. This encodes CASSATGVSNQPQHF.

The CDR3 sequence: CASRQSGMKPYEQYF. The CDR3 DNA sequence: TGTGCCAGCAGACAGAGCGGGATGAAGCCCTACGAGCAGTACTTC. V is TRBV28 and J is TRBJ2-7; 7 nucleotides align to TRBD2. This CDR3 is built from 15 residues. Germline assignment: CDR1 MDHEN and CDR2 SYDVKM. V was pared by 6 bases and J by 2 bases, with 10 bases of the junction left unmatched. Full variable domain (rest looked up from reference TRBV28 and TRBJ2-7): DVKVTQSSRYLVKRTGEKVFLECVQDMDHENMFWYRQDPGLGLRLIYFSYDVKMKEKGDIPEGYSVSREKKERFSLILESASTNQTSMYLCASRQSGMKPYEQYFGPGTRLTVT.

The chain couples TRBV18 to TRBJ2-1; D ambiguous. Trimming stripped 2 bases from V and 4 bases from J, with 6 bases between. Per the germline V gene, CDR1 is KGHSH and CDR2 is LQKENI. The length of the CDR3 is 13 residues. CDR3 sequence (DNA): TGTGCCAGCTCACCAGCCAGTTACAATGAGCAGTTCTTC. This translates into CASSPASYNEQFF.

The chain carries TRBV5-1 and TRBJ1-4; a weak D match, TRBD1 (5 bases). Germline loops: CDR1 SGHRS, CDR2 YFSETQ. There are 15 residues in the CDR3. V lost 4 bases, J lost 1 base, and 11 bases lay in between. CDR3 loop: CASSAGQKTNEKLFF. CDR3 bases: TGCGCCAGCAGCGCCGGACAAAAAACTAATGAAAAACTGTTTTTT.

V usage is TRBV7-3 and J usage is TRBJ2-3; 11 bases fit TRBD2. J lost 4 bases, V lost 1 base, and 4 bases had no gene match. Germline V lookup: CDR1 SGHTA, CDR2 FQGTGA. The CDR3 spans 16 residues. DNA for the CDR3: TGTGCCAGCAGCTTAAAGCTAGCGGGAGGTTCAGATACGCAGTATTTT. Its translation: CASSLKLAGGSDTQYF.

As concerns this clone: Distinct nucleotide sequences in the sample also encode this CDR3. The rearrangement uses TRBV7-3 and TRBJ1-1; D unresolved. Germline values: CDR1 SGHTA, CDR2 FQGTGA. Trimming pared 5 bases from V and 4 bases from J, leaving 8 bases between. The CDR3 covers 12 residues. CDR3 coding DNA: TGTGCCAGCAGCCCGGGAGGCACTGAAGCTTTCTTT. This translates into CASSPGGTEAFF.

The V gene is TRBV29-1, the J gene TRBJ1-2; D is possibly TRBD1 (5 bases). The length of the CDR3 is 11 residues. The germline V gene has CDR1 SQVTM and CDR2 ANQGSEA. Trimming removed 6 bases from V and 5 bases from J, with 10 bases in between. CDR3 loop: CSVGGDYGYTF. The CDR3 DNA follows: TGCAGCGTGGGGGGGGATTATGGCTACACCTTC.

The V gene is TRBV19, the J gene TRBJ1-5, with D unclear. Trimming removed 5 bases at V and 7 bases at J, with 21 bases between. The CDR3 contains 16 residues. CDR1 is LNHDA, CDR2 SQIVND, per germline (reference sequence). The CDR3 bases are TGTGCCAGTAGTTTTTATGGCGTCGGAGAAAGACAGCCCCAGCATTTT. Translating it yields CASSFYGVGERQPQHF.

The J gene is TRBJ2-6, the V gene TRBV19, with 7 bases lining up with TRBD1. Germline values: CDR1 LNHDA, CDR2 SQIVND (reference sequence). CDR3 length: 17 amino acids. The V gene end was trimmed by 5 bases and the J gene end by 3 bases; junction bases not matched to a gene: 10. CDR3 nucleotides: TGTGCCAGTAGTCCCAACCCAACAGGGGTTGGGGCCAACGTCCTGACTTTC. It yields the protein CASSPNPTGVGANVLTF.

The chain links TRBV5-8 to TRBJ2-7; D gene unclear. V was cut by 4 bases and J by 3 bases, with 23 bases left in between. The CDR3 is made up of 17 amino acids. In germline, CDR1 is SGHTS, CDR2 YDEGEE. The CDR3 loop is CASSRFGVEVFGYEQYF. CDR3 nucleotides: TGTGCCAGCAGCCGTTTTGGGGTAGAAGTTTTTGGCTACGAGCAGTACTTC.

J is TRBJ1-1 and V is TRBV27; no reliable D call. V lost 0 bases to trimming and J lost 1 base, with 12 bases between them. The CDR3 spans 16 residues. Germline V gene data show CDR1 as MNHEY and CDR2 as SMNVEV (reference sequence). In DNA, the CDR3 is TGTGCCAGCAGTTTATCCTATCGTGGCAGGAACACTGAAGCTTTCTTT. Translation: CASSLSYRGRNTEAFF.

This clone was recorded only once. CDR3 protein: CASSLSGGGTNTGELFF. CDR3 DNA: TGTGCCAGCAGTTTATCAGGCGGTGGGACGAACACCGGGGAGCTGTTTTTT. V and J are TRBV27 and TRBJ2-2; D is undetermined. V was cut by 0 bases and J by 0 bases, with 11 bases left in between. Germline lookup yields CDR1 MNHEY and CDR2 SMNVEV (reference sequence). The CDR3 extends over 17 amino acids.

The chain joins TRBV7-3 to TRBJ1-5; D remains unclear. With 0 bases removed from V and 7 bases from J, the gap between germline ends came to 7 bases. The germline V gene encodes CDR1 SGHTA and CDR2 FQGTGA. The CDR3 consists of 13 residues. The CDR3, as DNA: TGTGCCAGCAGCTTAACAGCAACGCAGCCCCAGCATTTT. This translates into CASSLTATQPQHF.